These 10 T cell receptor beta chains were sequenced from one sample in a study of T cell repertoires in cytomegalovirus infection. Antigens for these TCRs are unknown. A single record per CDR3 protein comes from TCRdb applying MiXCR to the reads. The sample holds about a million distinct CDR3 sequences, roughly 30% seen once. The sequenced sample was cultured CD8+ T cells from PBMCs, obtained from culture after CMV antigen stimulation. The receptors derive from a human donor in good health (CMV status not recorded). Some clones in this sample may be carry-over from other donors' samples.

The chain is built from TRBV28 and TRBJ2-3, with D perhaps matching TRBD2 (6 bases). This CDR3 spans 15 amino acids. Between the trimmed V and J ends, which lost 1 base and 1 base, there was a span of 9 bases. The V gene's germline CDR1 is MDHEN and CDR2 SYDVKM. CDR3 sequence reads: CASSLFGGGTDTQYF. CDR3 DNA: TGTGCCAGCAGTTTATTCGGCGGGGGCACAGATACGCAGTATTTT.

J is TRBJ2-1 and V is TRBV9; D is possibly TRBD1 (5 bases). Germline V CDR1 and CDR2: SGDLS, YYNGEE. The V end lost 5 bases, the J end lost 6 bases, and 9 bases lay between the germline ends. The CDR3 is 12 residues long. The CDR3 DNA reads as TGTGCCAGCAGTGTTGGGGCCAATGAGCAGTTCTTC. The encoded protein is CASSVGANEQFF.

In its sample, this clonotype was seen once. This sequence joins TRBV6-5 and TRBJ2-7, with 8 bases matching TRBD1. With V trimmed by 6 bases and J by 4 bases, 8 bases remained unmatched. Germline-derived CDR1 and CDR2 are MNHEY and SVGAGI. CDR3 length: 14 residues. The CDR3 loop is CASSLSRGRYEQYF. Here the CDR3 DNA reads TGTGCCAGCAGCCTAAGCAGGGGGCGGTACGAGCAGTACTTC.

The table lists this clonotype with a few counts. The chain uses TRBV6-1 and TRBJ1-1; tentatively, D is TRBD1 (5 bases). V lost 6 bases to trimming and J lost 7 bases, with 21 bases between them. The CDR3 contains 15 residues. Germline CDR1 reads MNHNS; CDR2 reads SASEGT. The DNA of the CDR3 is TGTGCCAGCAGGGATTTTGGGGGACCGGGCCGTGAAGCTTTCTTT. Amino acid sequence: CASRDFGGPGREAFF.

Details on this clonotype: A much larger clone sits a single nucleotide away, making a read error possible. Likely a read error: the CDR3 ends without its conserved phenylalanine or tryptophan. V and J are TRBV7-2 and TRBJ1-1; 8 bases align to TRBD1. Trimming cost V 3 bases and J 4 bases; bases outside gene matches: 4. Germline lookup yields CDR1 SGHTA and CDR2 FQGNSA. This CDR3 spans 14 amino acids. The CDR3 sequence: CASSFRGRSTEAFL. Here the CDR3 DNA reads TGTGCCAGCAGCTTCAGGGGGCGTAGCACTGAAGCTTTCCTT.

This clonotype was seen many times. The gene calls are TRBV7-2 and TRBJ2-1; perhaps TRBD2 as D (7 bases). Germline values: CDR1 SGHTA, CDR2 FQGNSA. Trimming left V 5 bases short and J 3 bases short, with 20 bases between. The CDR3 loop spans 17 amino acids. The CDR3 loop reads CASSGWDGGGFYNEQFF. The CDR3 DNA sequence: TGTGCCAGCAGCGGATGGGATGGCGGGGGCTTCTACAATGAGCAGTTCTTC.

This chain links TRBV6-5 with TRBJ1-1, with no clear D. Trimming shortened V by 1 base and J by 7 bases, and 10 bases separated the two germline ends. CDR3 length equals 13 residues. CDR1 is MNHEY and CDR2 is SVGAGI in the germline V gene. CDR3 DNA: TGTGCCAGCAGTTACTTCGGACGGGGTGAAGCTTTCTTT. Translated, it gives CASSYFGRGEAFF.

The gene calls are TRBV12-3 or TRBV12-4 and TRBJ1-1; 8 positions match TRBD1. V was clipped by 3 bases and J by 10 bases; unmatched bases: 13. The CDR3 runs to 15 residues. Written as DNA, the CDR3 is TGTGCCAGCAGTTTTCTTCCCCGGACAGGGAGTAGAGCTTTCTTT. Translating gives CASSFLPRTGSRAFF.

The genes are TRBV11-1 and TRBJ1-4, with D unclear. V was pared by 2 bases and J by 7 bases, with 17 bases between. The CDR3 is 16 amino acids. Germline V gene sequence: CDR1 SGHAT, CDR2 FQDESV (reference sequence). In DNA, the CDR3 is TGTGCCAGCAGCTTACATTCGACCGCGGATCCTGAAAAACTGTTTTTT. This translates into CASSLHSTADPEKLFF.

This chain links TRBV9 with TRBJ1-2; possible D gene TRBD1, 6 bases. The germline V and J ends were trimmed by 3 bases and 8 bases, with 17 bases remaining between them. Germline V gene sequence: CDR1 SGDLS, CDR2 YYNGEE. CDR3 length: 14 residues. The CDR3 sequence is CASSAIQGNGGYTF. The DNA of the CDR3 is TGTGCCAGCAGCGCCATACAGGGTAACGGGGGCTACACCTTC.